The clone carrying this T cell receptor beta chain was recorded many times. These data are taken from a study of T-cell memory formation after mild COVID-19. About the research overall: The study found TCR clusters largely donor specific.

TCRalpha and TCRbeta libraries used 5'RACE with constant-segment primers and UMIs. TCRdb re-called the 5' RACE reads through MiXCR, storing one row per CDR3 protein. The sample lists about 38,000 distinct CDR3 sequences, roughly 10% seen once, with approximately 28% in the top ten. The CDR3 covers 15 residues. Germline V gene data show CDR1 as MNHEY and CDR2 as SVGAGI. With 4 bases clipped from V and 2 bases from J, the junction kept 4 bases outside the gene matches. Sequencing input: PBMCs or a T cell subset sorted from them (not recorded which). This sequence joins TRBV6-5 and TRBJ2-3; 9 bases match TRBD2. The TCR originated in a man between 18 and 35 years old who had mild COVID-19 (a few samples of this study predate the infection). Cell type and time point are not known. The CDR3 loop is CASSSGGGATDTQYF. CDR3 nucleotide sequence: TGTGCCAGCAGTTCAGGCGGGGGGGCCACAGATACGCAGTATTTT.